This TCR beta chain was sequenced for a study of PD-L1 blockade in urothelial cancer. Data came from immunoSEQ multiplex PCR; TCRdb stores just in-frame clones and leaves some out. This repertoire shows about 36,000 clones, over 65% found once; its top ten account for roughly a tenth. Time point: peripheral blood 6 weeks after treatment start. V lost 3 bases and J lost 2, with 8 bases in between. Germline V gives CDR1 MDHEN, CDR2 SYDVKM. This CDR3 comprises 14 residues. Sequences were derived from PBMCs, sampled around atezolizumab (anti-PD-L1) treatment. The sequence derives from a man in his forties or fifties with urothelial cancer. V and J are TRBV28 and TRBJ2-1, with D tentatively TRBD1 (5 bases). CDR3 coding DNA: TGTGCCAGCAGTTTTGAGACAGCCTACAATGAGCAGTTCTTC. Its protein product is CASSFETAYNEQFF. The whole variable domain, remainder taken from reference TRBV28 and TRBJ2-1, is DVKVTQSSRYLVKRTGEKVFLECVQDMDHENMFWYRQDPGLGLRLIYFSYDVKMKEKGDIPEGYSVSREKKERFSLILESASTNQTSMYLCASSFETAYNEQFFGPGTRLTVL.